This T cell receptor beta chain was sequenced in a study of spatial heterogeneity in lung cancer. Whole-study findings and limits: For tumor T cells, estimated coverage reached only about 7% (alpha) and 11% to 15% (beta). Counts of expanded alpha and beta TCRs within tumors tracked the tumor nonsynonymous mutation count.

Via MiXCR, TCRdb re-called the 5' RACE reads, giving one row per CDR3 protein. This table holds about 11,000 distinct CDR3 sequences, roughly 7.4% found once. This clonotype was seen many times. Its matching antigen is unknown. This beta chain lies outside the target of a library built for alpha chains; its clone size means little. Time point in this sample: sample taken at primary tumor resection. There were around 72 donors, all of them untreated patients with early-stage non-small cell lung cancer. Sequencing used lung tumor tissue, obtained at surgery. The source of this sequence is a female donor with early-stage non-small cell lung cancer.

In nucleotides, the CDR3 is TGTGCCTGGGAGGCGGTAACCAAAAACATTCAGTACTTC. It translates to CAWEAVTKNIQYF. The chain joins TRBV30 to TRBJ2-4, with D hard to call. This CDR3 comprises 13 residues. V gave up 5 bases and J gave up 2 bases, with 10 bases separating them. Germline V gene lookup returns CDR1 GTSNPN and CDR2 SVGIG (reference sequence).